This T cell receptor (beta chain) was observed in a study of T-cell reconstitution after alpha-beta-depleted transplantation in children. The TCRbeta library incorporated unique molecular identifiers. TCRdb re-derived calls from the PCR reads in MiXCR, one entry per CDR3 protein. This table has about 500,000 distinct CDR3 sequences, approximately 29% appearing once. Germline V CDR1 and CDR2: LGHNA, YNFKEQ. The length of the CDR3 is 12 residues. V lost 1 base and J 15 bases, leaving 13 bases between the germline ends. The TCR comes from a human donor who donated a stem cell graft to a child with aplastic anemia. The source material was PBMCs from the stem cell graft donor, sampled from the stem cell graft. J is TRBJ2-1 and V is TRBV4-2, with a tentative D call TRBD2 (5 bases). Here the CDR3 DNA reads TGTGCCAGCAGCCAAGGATCCGGGAACCTGTTCTTC. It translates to CASSQGSGNLFF.